This TCR beta chain derives from a study of blood T cells in healthy people across ages. The CDR3 has 13 residues. From germline, CDR1 is DFQATT and CDR2 SNEGSKA (reference sequence). A second PCR of about 6 to 12 cycles used a sample-barcoded 5' primer and a J-beta primer mix. MiXCR, run by TCRdb on the 5' RACE reads, gives a single entry per CDR3 protein. This sample carries more than 1.4 million distinct CDR3 sequences, approximately 42% of them seen once, and the ten largest clones take 7.9%. This sequence originates from a young woman in good health. The chain recombines TRBV20-1 with TRBJ2-7, with 11 bases fitting TRBD2. The DNA matches TRBJ2-5 better at its end, which makes the J call doubtful. Sequencing was done on a sample of blood. The CDR3 is CSDKGLAEETQYF. The CDR3 DNA sequence: TGCAGTGATAAGGGACTAGCGGAAGAGACCCAGTACTTC.